These 18 T cell receptor beta chains were all obtained from the same sample, sequenced in a study of T cell repertoires in cytomegalovirus infection. Each CDR3 protein gets one entry after TCRdb re-called the reads with MiXCR. Of about 360,000 distinct CDR3 sequences in the sample, 15% to 20% were seen once. Specimen: PBMCs. These receptors were collected from a human donor in good health (CMV status not recorded). Some clones in this sample may be carry-over from other donors' samples.

The gene calls are TRBV4-1 and TRBJ1-1; 7 bases line up with TRBD1. V trimming: 4 bases; J trimming: 2 bases; junction bases outside the gene matches: 4. Per germline, CDR1 MGHRA and CDR2 YSYEKL. The CDR3 has 14 amino acids. DNA for the CDR3: TGCGCCAGCAGCCCCAACAGGGGAAACACTGAAGCTTTCTTT. This translates into CASSPNRGNTEAFF.

This chain links TRBV7-6 with TRBJ2-3; D remains ambiguous. V lost 3 bases and J 5 bases, leaving 9 bases between the germline ends. The germline V gene encodes CDR1 SGHVS and CDR2 FNYEAQ. The CDR3 extends over 13 amino acids. The chain's CDR3 is CASSFPLGDTQYF. CDR3 in DNA: TGTGCCAGCAGCTTTCCCTTAGGAGATACGCAGTATTTT.

The chain uses TRBV10-3 and TRBJ2-5, with TRBD2 identical over 8 bases. Germline V gives CDR1 ENHRY, CDR2 SYGVKD. J lost 5 bases, V lost 4 bases, and 9 bases had no gene match. This CDR3 spans 15 amino acids. In nucleotides, the CDR3 is TGTGCCATCAGTGCGGGAGGGGCTGTGAGTGAGACCCAGTACTTC. Its protein is CAISAGGAVSETQYF.

The chain carries TRBV6-4 and TRBJ2-3, with TRBD2 identical over 8 bases. The V and J ends lost 5 bases and 0 bases, in that order; junction bases with no gene match: 4. This CDR3 contains 15 residues. In germline, CDR1 is MRHNA, CDR2 SNTAGT. The CDR3 DNA sequence: TGTGCCAGCAGTCGGACTAGCCTTAGCACAGATACGCAGTATTTT. Protein sequence: CASSRTSLSTDTQYF.

The genes are TRBV7-9 and TRBJ2-3, with TRBD1 identical over 9 bases. There are 15 residues in the CDR3. Germline-derived CDR1 and CDR2 are SEHNR and FQNEAQ (reference sequence). The junction had 6 bases not matched to a gene; V was cut back by 6 bases and J by 2 bases. The CDR3 reads CASSYRQGDTDTQYF. CDR3 bases: TGTGCCAGCAGTTACCGACAGGGGGACACAGATACGCAGTATTTT.

This clonotype has a count of ten or more. The chain couples TRBV7-2 to TRBJ1-1; 8 positions agree with TRBD1. The CDR3 contains 14 residues. Germline CDR1 is SGHTA and CDR2 is FQGNSA. J was trimmed by 7 bases and V by 3 bases; bases with no gene match: 7. The CDR3 nucleotides read TGTGCCAGCAGCTTCCAGGGGGCGCTTAATGAAGCTTTCTTT. As protein: CASSFQGALNEAFF.

This clonotype was counted at least ten times. V is TRBV7-2 and J is TRBJ2-7; no reliable D call. Germline CDR1 and CDR2: SGHTA and FQGNSA. The CDR3 has 13 residues. V lost 0 bases and J 2 bases, leaving 5 bases between the germline ends. In DNA, the CDR3 is TGTGCCAGCAGCTTAGCCGCCCCCTACGAGCAGTACTTC. It specifies CASSLAAPYEQYF.

This clonotype was detected many times. V gene TRBV7-2 combines with J gene TRBJ2-2; D unclear. The length of the CDR3 is 14 residues. Looked up from germline, CDR1 is SGHTA and CDR2 is FQGNSA. Trimming shortened V by 2 bases and J by 1 base, and 5 bases separated the two germline ends. CDR3 residues: CASSLRVNTGELFF. The DNA for the CDR3 is TGTGCCAGCAGCTTAAGGGTGAACACCGGGGAGCTGTTTTTT.

This clonotype came up a few times. The chain recombines TRBV28 with TRBJ2-7; the D is unclear. Germline values: CDR1 MDHEN, CDR2 SYDVKM. V was cut by 6 bases and J by 7 bases, with 13 bases left in between. The CDR3 runs to 12 residues. The CDR3 region is CASSRVVLEQYF. In nucleotides, the CDR3 is TGTGCCAGCAGCAGAGTTGTCCTGGAGCAGTACTTC.

This clonotype was detected many times. The gene calls are TRBV6-2 or TRBV6-3 and TRBJ2-7; D not certain. Per the germline V gene, CDR1 is MNHEY and CDR2 is SVGEGT. The CDR3 has 13 amino acids. Trimming cost V 8 bases and J 2 bases, with 13 bases left between them. CDR3 amino acids: CASGIRPAYEQYF. The CDR3 DNA follows: TGTGCCAGCGGAATACGGCCGGCCTACGAGCAGTACTTC.

This clonotype was seen repeatedly, ten times or more. V is TRBV18 and J is TRBJ2-5; 9 bases agree with TRBD2. CDR3 length: 14 residues. The trim removed 8 bases at V and 3 bases at J, leaving 7 bases unmatched. Germline lookup yields CDR1 KGHSH and CDR2 LQKENI. CDR3 sequence: CASSPGLAEETQYF. Written as DNA, the CDR3 is TGTGCCAGCAGCCCGGGACTAGCCGAAGAGACCCAGTACTTC.

This clonotype was counted at least ten times. The J gene is TRBJ2-5, the V gene TRBV7-2, with D tentatively TRBD1 (6 bases). Looked up from germline, CDR1 is SGHTA and CDR2 is FQGNSA. CDR3 length equals 14 residues. Between the trimmed V and J ends, which lost 3 bases and 1 base, there was a span of 9 bases. The CDR3 region is CASSFPTGQETQYF. The CDR3 coding sequence is TGTGCCAGCAGCTTCCCGACAGGCCAAGAGACCCAGTACTTC.

The V gene is TRBV2, the J gene TRBJ1-3, with TRBD1 identical over 7 bases. The J segment lost 0 bases and the V segment lost 5 bases, leaving 13 bases of the junction unmatched. CDR3 size: 18 residues. Germline V CDR1 and CDR2: SNHLY, FYNNEI. CDR3 region: CASSLLGTAAFSGNTIYF. CDR3 bases: TGTGCCAGCAGTCTACTCGGGACAGCGGCCTTCTCTGGAAACACCATATATTTT.

The V call is TRBV20-1, the J call TRBJ2-7; 7 nucleotides agree with TRBD2. The germline V gene encodes CDR1 DFQATT and CDR2 SNEGSKA (reference sequence). The CDR3 is 12 amino acids. The CDR3 DNA reads TGCACCTTAAAAGGGGACTATGGCGAGCAGTACTTC. Translated: CTLKGDYGEQYF.

This sequence joins TRBV5-1 and TRBJ2-5; 7 nucleotides agree with TRBD1. This CDR3 has 15 residues. V lost 0 bases to trimming and J lost 2 bases; unmatched junction nucleotides: 4. Per germline, CDR1 SGHRS and CDR2 YFSETQ. The CDR3 loop is CASSLGADRQETQYF. The CDR3 DNA is TGCGCCAGCAGCTTGGGGGCGGACAGGCAAGAGACCCAGTACTTC.

This chain uses TRBV5-5 with TRBJ1-1; D unclear. Germline CDR1 reads SGHKS; CDR2 reads YYEKEE (reference sequence). The CDR3 spans 14 residues. V was trimmed by 2 bases and J by 0 bases, leaving 8 bases between them. In nucleotides, the CDR3 is TGTGCCAGCAGCTTTTTAGAGATGAACACTGAAGCTTTCTTT. It yields the protein CASSFLEMNTEAFF.

The chain recombines TRBV5-1 with TRBJ2-1; TRBD2 matches 7 bases. With V trimmed by 4 bases and J by 5 bases, 3 bases remained unmatched. Germline V CDR1 and CDR2: SGHRS, YFSETQ. The CDR3 runs 13 residues. The chain's CDR3 is CASSVGLNNEQFF. The CDR3 region has the DNA TGCGCCAGCAGCGTGGGACTAAACAATGAGCAGTTCTTC.

This sequence joins TRBV3-1 and TRBJ1-4, with D possibly TRBD1 on 5 matching bases. Germline values: CDR1 LGHDT, CDR2 YNNKEL (reference sequence). Trimming cost V 3 bases and J 8 bases, with 13 bases left between them. The CDR3 runs to 14 residues. CDR3 DNA: TGTGCCAGCAGCCAGGGCGCCCGGGGGGAAAAACTGTTTTTT. This sequence encodes CASSQGARGEKLFF.